This T cell receptor (beta chain) was identified during a study of blood T cell repertoires in COVID-19. Study-level information: Sample material is recorded as cDNA or gDNA derived from T cells, B-cell-depleted T cells, or PBMCs.

Data came from immunoSEQ multiplex PCR; TCRdb stores just in-frame clones and leaves some out. The data contain around 460,000 clones, approximately 90% of them seen just once; the ten biggest clones take up 0.7% to 1%. One Seattle source followed patients from active infection through their disease course. For this clone: Other DNA sequences in this sample translate to the same CDR3.

This TCR came from a man aged 18 to 29 with COVID-19, enrolled during active disease. Sequencing was carried out using peripheral blood.

The CDR3 coding sequence is TGTGCCAGCAGCCATCGGGGGGGGGAGACCCAGTACTTC. It is translated as CASSHRGGETQYF. The chain links TRBV3-1 (or the pseudogene TRBV3-2) to TRBJ2-5, with TRBD2 identical over 8 bases. The CDR3 has 13 residues. The trim removed 3 bases at V and 5 bases at J, leaving 2 bases unmatched. Germline V gives CDR1 LGHDT, CDR2 YNNKEL (reference sequence).